Listed here is a single T cell receptor beta chain. The data originate from a study of blood T cell repertoires in COVID-19. For the study at large: From the United States, Italy and Spain came samples of acute and convalescent COVID-19. Sources were T cells, B-cell-depleted T cells, or PBMCs; the material itself was cDNA or gDNA.

Per germline, CDR1 ENHRY and CDR2 SYGVKD. CDR3 size: 15 residues. The V segment lost 2 bases and the J segment 7 bases; nucleotides outside the gene matches: 6. Libraries were prepared by immunoSEQ multiplex PCR; TCRdb keeps only in-frame clonotypes and omits some of them. Of more than 25,000 clones in the sample, around 90% were seen once. Sequenced: peripheral blood. This sequence joins TRBV10-3 and TRBJ2-1, with TRBD1 matching over 9 bases. This receptor was identified in a man aged 60-69 years with active COVID-19. CDR3 bases: TGTGCCATCAGTGAGAGGACAGGGGCTTCAAATGAGCAGTTCTTC. This translates into CAISERTGASNEQFF.